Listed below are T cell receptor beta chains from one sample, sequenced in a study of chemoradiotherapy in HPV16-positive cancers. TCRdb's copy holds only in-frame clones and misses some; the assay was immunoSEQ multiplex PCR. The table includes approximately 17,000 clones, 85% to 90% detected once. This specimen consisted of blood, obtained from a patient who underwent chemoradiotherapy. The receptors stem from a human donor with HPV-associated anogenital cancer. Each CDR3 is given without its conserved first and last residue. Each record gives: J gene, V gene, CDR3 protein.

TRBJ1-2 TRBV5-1 ASGLTTGRSYGYT
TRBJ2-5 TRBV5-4 ASSRLAGIQETQY
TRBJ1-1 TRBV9 ASSTTQGTEAF
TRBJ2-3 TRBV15 ATSRDRGHNTDTQY
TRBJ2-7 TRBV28 ASSSLAGALDEQY
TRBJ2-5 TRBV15 ATSTGLDGAQETQY
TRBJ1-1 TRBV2 AAGGRLNTEAF
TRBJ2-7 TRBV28 ASRTLLEQY
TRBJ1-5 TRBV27 ASSPGTSNQPQH
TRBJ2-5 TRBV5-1 ASSLLGDQETQY
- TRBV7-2 ASSLDLSEQY
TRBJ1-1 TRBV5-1 ASSLGQALGAEAF
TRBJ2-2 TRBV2 ASILRGGTGELF
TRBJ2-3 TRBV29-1 SVSEVWEY
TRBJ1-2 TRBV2 ASSPGLDYGYT
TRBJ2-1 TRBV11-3 ASSFGQYNEQF
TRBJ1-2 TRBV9 ASSVVDSAIGYT
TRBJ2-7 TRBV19 ASSIDPWSYEQY
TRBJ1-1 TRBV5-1 ASKGQGASGAF
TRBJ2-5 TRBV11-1 ASSARSTETQY
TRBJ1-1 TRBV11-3 ASSLGGVSEAF
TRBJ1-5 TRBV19 ASNPLAGQGVNQPQH